Detailed here is one T cell receptor beta chain. Unique molecular identifiers (one per individual cDNA molecule) were attached. TCRdb re-analysed the 5' RACE reads in MiXCR, keeping a single row per CDR3 protein. The data contain around 46,000 distinct CDR3 sequences, roughly 5.4% of them singletons. The sample is drawn from a study of early T cells in non-severe SARS-CoV-2 infection. The germline CDR1 and CDR2 sequences are DFQATT and SNEGSKA (reference sequence). This CDR3 is built from 12 residues. V lost 0 bases to trimming and J lost 4 bases, with 7 bases between them. Sample: whole blood, taken at baseline. This chain connects TRBV20-1 to TRBJ2-7; D possibly corresponds to TRBD2 (6 bases). The receptor was derived from an adult who was a healthcare worker with PCR-confirmed SARS-CoV-2 infection or an uninfected control (not recorded which). For the CDR3, the DNA is TGCAGTGCTAGAGATCGGGGGTACGAGCAGTACTTC. The encoded protein is CSARDRGYEQYF.